This T cell receptor beta chain was captured in a study of blood T cell repertoires in COVID-19. Generated by immunoSEQ multiplex PCR, the TCRdb table keeps only in-frame clones and is missing some. The sample consists of around 31,000 clones, approximately 87% of them appearing once. What was sequenced was peripheral blood. This sequence was found in a human donor with active COVID-19. The donor label of this sample is uncertain.

The CDR3 loop is CASSLAASEQYF. In nucleotides, the CDR3 is TGTGCCAGCAGCTTAGCCGCCAGCGAGCAGTACTTC. The chain couples TRBV7-9 to TRBJ2-7; D ambiguous. With 0 bases removed from V and 6 bases from J, the gap between germline ends came to 6 bases. The CDR3 totals 12 residues. Per germline, CDR1 SEHNR and CDR2 FQNEAQ (reference sequence).